The 16 T cell receptor beta chains below all came from one sample that was sequenced in a study of beta chain features in type 1 diabetes. Expressed TCRB transcripts were sequenced because the isolated RNA had all been reverse transcribed beforehand. Generated by immunoSEQ multiplex PCR, the TCRdb table keeps only in-frame clones and is missing some. The sample carries 160,000 or so clones, over 7.5% recorded once. Sequenced sample: central memory CD4+ T cells from blood. Receptors originate from a woman younger than 35 in good health.

The sample holds a few counts of this clone. A read error may be the cause here, since a much bigger clone is one base away. The gene calls are TRBV5-1 and TRBJ2-7; 7 bases are shared with TRBD1. The CDR3 loop spans 13 amino acids. Germline V gives CDR1 SGHRS, CDR2 YFSETQ. With 4 bases clipped from V and 2 bases from J, the junction kept 3 bases outside the gene matches. CDR3 amino acids: CASSRDRAYEQYF. CDR3 nucleotides: TGCGCCAGCAGCCGGGACAGAGCCTACGAGCAGTACTTC.

Note on this clone: This same CDR3 is encoded by further DNA sequences in the sample. The chain is built from TRBV6-6 and TRBJ1-2; TRBD1 might be the D (6 bases). V lost 5 bases and J 8 bases, leaving 15 bases between the germline ends. This CDR3 spans 13 amino acids. Germline assignment: CDR1 MNHNY and CDR2 SVGAGI (reference sequence). CDR3 nucleotide sequence: TGTGCCAGCAGTCCAGGCACAGGGATCGGCTACACCTTC. This translates into CASSPGTGIGYTF.

V gene TRBV5-6 combines with J gene TRBJ1-1; D gene ambiguous. Germline V CDR1 and CDR2: SGHDT, YYEEEE. Trimming cost V 5 bases and J 6 bases, with 8 bases left between them. The CDR3 has 11 amino acids. CDR3 sequence: CASSSHSEAFF. CDR3 nucleotide sequence: TGTGCCAGCAGTAGCCATTCTGAAGCTTTCTTT.

There are a few counts of this clone. The rearrangement uses TRBV6-1 and TRBJ2-3; TRBD1 is a possible D gene (6 bases). The CDR3 covers 15 residues. CDR1 is MNHNS, CDR2 SASEGT, per germline. V was trimmed by 5 bases and J by 1 base, leaving 13 bases between them. The CDR3 sequence: CASSSRDTGTDTQYF. CDR3 nucleotides: TGTGCCAGCAGTTCCCGGGACACGGGCACAGATACGCAGTATTTT.

The V and J genes are TRBV27 and TRBJ1-5; TRBD1 is a possible D gene (5 bases). Germline-derived CDR1 and CDR2 are MNHEY and SMNVEV (reference sequence). This CDR3 region has 14 residues. Trimming took off 6 bases at V and 0 bases at J, with 9 bases between the two ends. The CDR3 protein is CASRDIVSNQPQHF. CDR3 DNA: TGTGCCAGCAGGGACATCGTTAGCAATCAGCCCCAGCATTTT.

This clone was counted between two and nine times. The J gene is TRBJ2-3, the V gene TRBV5-4, with TRBD2 matching over 7 bases. V shed 4 bases, J shed 3 bases, and the junction held 11 bases outside the gene matches. The germline CDR1 and CDR2 sequences are SGHNT and YYREEE (reference sequence). The CDR3 loop spans 16 amino acids. The CDR3 loop is CASSEAGTIGTDTQYF. CDR3 DNA sequence: TGTGCCAGCAGCGAAGCCGGGACTATAGGGACAGATACGCAGTATTTT.

This clone was seen a few times. The rearrangement links TRBV5-1 to TRBJ1-3; D is unresolved. The germline CDR1 and CDR2 sequences are SGHRS and YFSETQ. This CDR3 comprises 15 residues. The ends were cut back, 2 bases at V and 0 bases at J, with 9 bases in the middle. Written as DNA, the CDR3 is TGCGCCAGCAGCTTTGGAGACTCCTCTGGAAACACCATATATTTT. It yields the protein CASSFGDSSGNTIYF.

This clone was seen only a few times. CDR3: CASSAGTGPLAQHF. The DNA for the CDR3 is TGTGCCAGTAGTGCCGGGACAGGACCCCTAGCCCAGCATTTT. The V gene is TRBV19, the J gene TRBJ1-5, with 8 bases fitting TRBD1. V dropped 5 bases and J dropped 11; count of bases not matched to a gene: 11. Germline-derived CDR1 and CDR2 are LNHDA and SQIVND (reference sequence). The CDR3 totals 14 residues.

This rearrangement joins TRBV4-3 to TRBJ1-4; D may be TRBD1 (5 bases). The germline gives CDR1 LGHNA, CDR2 YSLEER. The CDR3 extends over 12 amino acids. V was clipped by 9 bases and J by 6 bases, with 11 bases between them. This CDR3 is CASRQGHEKLFF. CDR3 in DNA: TGCGCCAGTCGCCAGGGTCATGAAAAACTGTTTTTT.

This clone was counted only a few times. The chain recombines TRBV10-3 with TRBJ1-4, with D hard to call. This CDR3 comprises 16 residues. Trimming took off 3 bases at V and 3 bases at J, with 14 bases between the two ends. Germline CDR1 reads ENHRY; CDR2 reads SYGVKD. DNA of the CDR3: TGTGCCATCAGTGACCGCGGTGGCGGATCTAATGAAAAACTGTTTTTT. Translated, it gives CAISDRGGGSNEKLFF.

V and J are TRBV9 and TRBJ1-2, with TRBD1 matching over 10 bases. Germline V gene sequence: CDR1 SGDLS, CDR2 YYNGEE. The CDR3 is made up of 15 amino acids. The V segment lost 4 bases and the J segment 2 bases; nucleotides outside the gene matches: 5. The CDR3 nucleotides are TGTGCCAGCAGCCCGGCGACAGGGGGCAACTATGGCTACACCTTC. Translating gives CASSPATGGNYGYTF.

This clone has more than one count but fewer than ten. This chain connects TRBV6-6 to TRBJ2-2; TRBD1 matches 7 bases. This CDR3 has 14 residues. Germline V gene lookup returns CDR1 MNHNY and CDR2 SVGAGI (reference sequence). V was clipped by 3 bases and J by 6 bases; unmatched bases: 4. The CDR3 region has the DNA TGTGCCAGCAGTTATAACCAGGGGGCCGGGGAGCTGTTTTTT. Residues: CASSYNQGAGELFF.

On this clone itself: The sample has other DNA sequences that encode this CDR3 too. The genes are TRBV5-1 and TRBJ2-5; 9 bases map to TRBD2. J lost 1 base, V lost 0 bases, and 4 bases had no gene match. CDR3 size: 16 residues. The germline V gene has CDR1 SGHRS and CDR2 YFSETQ. CDR3 loop: CASSLGPAGGQETQYF. CDR3 in DNA: TGCGCCAGCAGCTTGGGTCCAGCGGGGGGCCAAGAGACCCAGTACTTC. The full variable domain, in which reference TRBV5-1 and TRBJ2-5 provide the parts outside the CDR3, is KAGVTQTPRYLIKTRGQQVTLSCSPISGHRSVSWYQQTPGQGLQFLFEYFSETQRNKGNFPGRFSGRQFSNSRSEMNVSTLELGDSALYLCASSLGPAGGQETQYFGPGTRLLVL.

A note on this clone: The sample holds other DNA sequences that translate to the same CDR3. V gene TRBV5-1 combines with J gene TRBJ1-1, with D possibly being TRBD1 (5 bases). The CDR3 is 14 residues long. The V end lost 1 base, the J end lost 0 bases, and 7 bases lay between the germline ends. The germline V gene encodes CDR1 SGHRS and CDR2 YFSETQ. The DNA of the CDR3 is TGCGCCAGCAGCTTGTCAGGGATGAACACTGAAGCTTTCTTT. It codes for CASSLSGMNTEAFF.

In its sample, this clone was seen a few times. The rearrangement uses TRBV2 and TRBJ2-7; maybe TRBD1 (5 bases). CDR1 SNHLY and CDR2 FYNNEI come from the germline V gene. The length of the CDR3 is 12 residues. V was cut by 2 bases and J by 6 bases, with 8 bases left in between. The CDR3 region is CASSEQGGEQYF. CDR3 sequence (DNA): TGTGCCAGCAGTGAACAGGGTGGCGAGCAGTACTTC. The full variable domain, completed using reference TRBV2 and TRBJ2-7, is EPEVTQTPSHQVTQMGQEVILRCVPISNHLYFYWYRQILGQKVEFLVSFYNNEISEKSEIFDDQFSVERPDGSNFTLKIRSTKLEDSAMYFCASSEQGGEQYFGPGTRLTVT.

V gene TRBV19 combines with J gene TRBJ2-3, with a possible D match to TRBD1 (6 bases). This CDR3 contains 14 residues. Looked up from germline, CDR1 is LNHDA and CDR2 is SQIVND (reference sequence). Trimming took off 9 bases at V and 7 bases at J, with 20 bases between the two ends. CDR3 in amino acids: CASRGGSRQNTQYF. CDR3 nucleotides: TGTGCCAGCAGAGGGGGTAGCAGACAGAATACGCAGTATTTT.